Presented here are 5 T cell receptor beta chains from one specimen sequenced in a study of blood T cell repertoires in COVID-19. Here immunoSEQ multiplex PCR was the method, and the copy in TCRdb shows in-frame clones only, minus some. The sample lists some 80,000 clones, roughly 84% occurring once. The source material was peripheral blood. These receptor sequences come from a woman between 50 and 59 years old with acute or convalescent COVID-19.

This rearrangement joins TRBV15 to TRBJ1-2, with TRBD1 matching 7 bases. Germline values: CDR1 LNHNV, CDR2 YYDKDF (reference sequence). V lost 0 bases to trimming and J lost 8 bases; unmatched junction nucleotides: 15. This CDR3 region has 17 residues. The CDR3 here is CATSRDRTGAFRWGYTF. Here the CDR3 DNA reads TGTGCCACCAGCAGAGATCGAACAGGGGCCTTCCGTTGGGGCTACACCTTC.

J is TRBJ2-4 and V is TRBV28; D uncertain. Germline CDR1 is MDHEN and CDR2 is SYDVKM. Trimming took off 1 base at V and 0 bases at J, with 7 bases between the two ends. This CDR3 region has 15 residues. CDR3 sequence: CASSLSDTAKNIQYF. The DNA of the CDR3 is TGTGCCAGCAGTTTATCTGACACAGCCAAAAACATTCAGTACTTC.

The V gene is TRBV7-3, the J gene TRBJ2-7; 9 nucleotides agree with TRBD2. The ends lost 1 base at V and 0 bases at J; junction bases unmatched: 16. Germline loops: CDR1 SGHTA, CDR2 FQGTGA. CDR3 size: 20 residues. For the CDR3, the DNA is TGTGCCAGCAGCTTAATTGTCGGGCGGCCTAGCGGGGACAGCTCCTACGAGCAGTACTTC. It encodes CASSLIVGRPSGDSSYEQYF.

This chain joins TRBV5-6 and TRBJ2-3, with TRBD1 as a possible D gene (5 bases). CDR1 SGHDT and CDR2 YYEEEE come from the germline V gene. V was cut by 0 bases and J by 2 bases, with 16 bases left in between. The CDR3 is 17 residues long. CDR3 sequence (DNA): TGTGCCAGCAGCTTGGTTTGGGGCCCCGTGGACACAGATACGCAGTATTTT. Amino acids: CASSLVWGPVDTDTQYF. The full variable domain, its missing parts supplied by reference TRBV5-6 and TRBJ2-3, is DAGVTQSPTHLIKTRGQQVTLRCSPKSGHDTVSWYQQALGQGPQFIFQYYEEEERQRGNFPDRFSGHQFPNYSSELNVNALLLGDSALYLCASSLVWGPVDTDTQYFGPGTRLTVL.

This chain connects TRBV28 to TRBJ2-3, with a tentative D call TRBD1 (5 bases). CDR3 size: 12 residues. Germline values: CDR1 MDHEN, CDR2 SYDVKM. CDR3 coding DNA: TGTGTATCAGGGATCAGCACAGATACGCAGTATTTT. As protein: CVSGISTDTQYF. The full variable domain, rest sourced from reference TRBV28 and TRBJ2-3, is DVKVTQSSRYLVKRTGEKVFLECVQDMDHENMFWYRQDPGLGLRLIYFSYDVKMKEKGDIPEGYSVSREKKERFSLILESASTNQTSMYLCVSGISTDTQYFGPGTRLTVL.